This T cell receptor beta chain was sequenced in a study of T cell responses to AZD1222 COVID-19 vaccine. Study observations and caveats: Nearly half of spike-specific TCRs reportedly go after variant regions that carry no mutations.

Comments on this clone: The antigen is undetermined.

The germline gives CDR1 SGHRS, CDR2 YFSETQ. The CDR3 consists of 14 residues. V was clipped by 0 bases and J by 5 bases, with 11 bases between them. The repertoire was sequenced with immunoSEQ multiplex PCR; TCRdb's copy has only in-frame clones and lacks some. The sample includes 65,000 to 80,000 clones, just over 90% of them seen just once. The chain carries TRBV5-1 and TRBJ1-1, with no clear D. The clonotype comes from an adult in good health. Sequencing was performed on peripheral blood, taken on day 0 of MenACWY control vaccination. CDR3 loop: CASSLGVLQTEAFF. CDR3 DNA: TGCGCCAGCAGCTTGGGGGTTTTACAAACTGAAGCTTTCTTT.